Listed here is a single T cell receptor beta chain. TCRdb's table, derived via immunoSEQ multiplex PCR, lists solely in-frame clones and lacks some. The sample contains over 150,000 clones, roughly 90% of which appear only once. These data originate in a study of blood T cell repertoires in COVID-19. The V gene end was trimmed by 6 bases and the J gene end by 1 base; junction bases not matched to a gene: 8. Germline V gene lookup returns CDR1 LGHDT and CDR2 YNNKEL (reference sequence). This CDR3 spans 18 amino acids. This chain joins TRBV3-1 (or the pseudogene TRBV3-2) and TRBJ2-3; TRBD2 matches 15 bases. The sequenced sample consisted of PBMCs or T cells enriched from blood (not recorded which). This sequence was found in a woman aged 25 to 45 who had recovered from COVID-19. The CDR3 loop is CASRPAGTSGGRTDTQYF. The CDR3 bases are TGTGCCAGCAGGCCGGCCGGGACTAGCGGGGGGCGCACAGATACGCAGTATTTT.